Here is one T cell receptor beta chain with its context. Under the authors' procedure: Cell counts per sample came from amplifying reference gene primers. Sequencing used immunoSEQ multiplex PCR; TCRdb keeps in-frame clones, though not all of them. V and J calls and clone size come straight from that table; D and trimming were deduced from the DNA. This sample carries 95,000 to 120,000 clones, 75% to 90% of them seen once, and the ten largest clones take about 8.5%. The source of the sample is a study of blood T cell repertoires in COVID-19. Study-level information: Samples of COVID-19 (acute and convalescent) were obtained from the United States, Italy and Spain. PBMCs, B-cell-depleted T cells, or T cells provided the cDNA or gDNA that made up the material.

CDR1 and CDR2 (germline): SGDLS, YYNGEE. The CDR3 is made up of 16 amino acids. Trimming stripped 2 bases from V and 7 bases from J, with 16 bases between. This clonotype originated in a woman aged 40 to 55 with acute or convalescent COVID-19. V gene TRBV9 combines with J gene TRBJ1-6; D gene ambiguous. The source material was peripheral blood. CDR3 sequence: CASSVGSGYENSPLHF. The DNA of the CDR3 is TGTGCCAGCAGCGTTGGGTCGGGGTATGAGAATTCACCCCTCCACTTT.